The source of this TCR beta chain is a study of shared clonotypes between healthy human individuals. Looking at the study overall: The composition of the donors was a couple of women and a few men aged 18 to 49. Donors had three CD4 naive, three CD4 memory, two CD8 naive and one CD8 memory plate apiece.

Some clones are missing from TCRdb's copy, which holds only in-frame ones; the method was immunoSEQ multiplex PCR. The table shows some 1.4 million clones, with 96% occurring only once. Overall study findings and caveats: The study found lower generation probabilities in non-shared clonotypes than in those shared by all four donors.

Note on this clone: Its antigen is still unknown.

All participating donors were Caucasian adults from Nashville, Tennessee. CDR1 and CDR2 (germline): SGHDT, YYEEEE. CDR3 length equals 14 residues. V was cut by 9 bases and J by 5 bases, with 19 bases left in between. This receptor was taken from a man aged 25 to 40 in good health. Sequenced: naive CD4+ T cells sorted from blood. Subset noted: CD45RA+ positively selected. This chain connects TRBV5-6 to TRBJ2-3; tentatively, D is TRBD1 or TRBD2 (6 bases each). The CDR3: CATLGGSGGDTQYF. CDR3 bases: TGTGCCACTTTAGGGGGGAGTGGCGGAGATACGCAGTATTTT.